Following are 25 T cell receptor beta chains from one sample sequenced in a study of regulatory T cells in long-lasting Graves disease. Building the TCR beta libraries relied on iRepertoire HTBI primers, and CDR3 regions underwent Arm-PCR. TCRdb re-called the multiplex PCR reads through MiXCR, storing one row per CDR3 protein. The sample lists about 430,000 distinct CDR3 sequences, 21% seen once, with roughly an eighth in the top ten. Stated time point: persistent/refractory GD, antithyroid drugs over 5 years with positive TRAb. The TCR library was prepared using RNA isolated from PBMCs. Sequencing was performed on peripheral blood mononuclear cells (PBMCs), taken when the disease was refractory, from a patient treated with antithyroid drugs. Receptor source: a female donor with Graves disease.

This chain links TRBV7-9 with TRBJ2-7; TRBD2 agrees at 14 bases. CDR3 length equals 16 residues. Trimming took 4 bases from V and 4 from J; bases not matched to a gene: 6. CDR1 and CDR2 from the germline V gene are SEHNR and FQNEAQ (reference sequence). As DNA, the CDR3 is TGTGCCAGCAGCTCCCAAGGACTAGCGGGAGGTTACGAGCAGTACTTC. Translating gives CASSSQGLAGGYEQYF.

J is TRBJ1-3 and V is TRBV29-1; D is unresolved. The CDR3 sequence is 15 residues long. Germline V gene lookup returns CDR1 SQVTM and CDR2 ANQGSEA. Between the trimmed V and J ends, which lost 4 bases and 0 bases, there was a span of 13 bases. CDR3 bases: TGCAGCGTTGTGCTAGGGCTGACCTCTGGAAACACCATATATTTT. It codes for CSVVLGLTSGNTIYF.

The chain combines TRBV6-1 with TRBJ2-3, with D possibly matching TRBD2 (6 bases). Germline CDR1 MNHNS, CDR2 SASEGT. This CDR3 contains 15 residues. V shed 5 bases and J shed 1 base, with 13 bases lying between them. The CDR3 nucleotides read TGTGCCAGCAGTAGAGGGACTGCCGGCACAGATACGCAGTATTTT. It specifies CASSRGTAGTDTQYF.

The chain combines TRBV7-9 with TRBJ1-5; 7 positions agree with TRBD1. The ends lost 3 bases at V and 0 bases at J; junction bases unmatched: 5. Looked up from germline, CDR1 is SEHNR and CDR2 is FQNEAQ (reference sequence). The CDR3 is 16 amino acids. CDR3 sequence reads: CASSFGTVNSNQPQHF. CDR3 in DNA: TGTGCCAGCAGCTTCGGGACAGTTAATAGCAATCAGCCCCAGCATTTT.

For this clonotype: A far larger clone is only one base removed, so a read error is likely. The V call is TRBV2, the J call TRBJ2-5; TRBD1 is a possible D gene (5 bases). Germline loops: CDR1 SNHLY, CDR2 FYNNEI. This CDR3 has 13 residues. V lost 6 bases to trimming and J lost 2 bases, with 10 bases between them. In nucleotides, the CDR3 is TGTGCCAGCAGGGCGACAGAACAAGAGACCCAGTACTTC. Its protein is CASRATEQETQYF.

The chain links TRBV12-3 or TRBV12-4 to TRBJ1-6; unclear D gene. V was cut by 1 base and J by 0 bases, with 4 bases left in between. The CDR3 totals 15 residues. CDR3 residues: CASSLGGSYNSPLHF. The CDR3 nucleotides read TGTGCCAGCAGTTTAGGGGGCTCCTATAATTCACCCCTCCACTTT.

The CDR3 reads CASSSRQAVASGANVLTF. CDR3 DNA sequence: TGCGCCAGCAGCTCTAGACAGGCTGTAGCCTCTGGGGCCAACGTCCTGACTTTC. The V call is TRBV5-1, the J call TRBJ2-6, with D perhaps TRBD1 (6 bases). Germline CDR1 is SGHRS and CDR2 is YFSETQ. V lost 3 bases, J lost 0 bases, and 16 bases lay in between. The length of the CDR3 is 18 residues.

The table lists this clonotype with many counts. V and J are TRBV10-3 and TRBJ1-1; TRBD1 matches at 7 bases. This CDR3 contains 13 residues. The V segment lost 3 bases and the J segment 3 bases; nucleotides outside the gene matches: 1. CDR1 is ENHRY, CDR2 SYGVKD, per germline. CDR3 protein: CAISETGDTEAFF. As DNA, the CDR3 is TGTGCCATCAGTGAAACAGGGGACACTGAAGCTTTCTTT.

This clonotype was detected many times. The chain employs TRBV12-3 or TRBV12-4 and TRBJ1-1; no firm D call. The CDR3 consists of 13 residues. The V end was cut by 6 bases, the J end by 4 bases, with 12 bases between. The CDR3 region is CASSRPRATEAFF. The CDR3, as DNA: TGTGCCAGCAGCCGCCCGCGGGCCACTGAAGCTTTCTTT.

As regards this clonotype: The likely explanation is a read error, given a far larger clone one base away. This chain connects TRBV11-3 to TRBJ2-7; the D gene is possibly TRBD2 (6 bases). This CDR3 spans 15 amino acids. Looked up from germline, CDR1 is SGHNT and CDR2 is YENEEA. Trimming removed 2 bases at V and 7 bases at J, with 18 bases between. The CDR3 spells CASSLYGSDYNEQYF. The CDR3 nucleotides read TGTGCCAGCAGCTTATACGGGAGTGACTACAATGAGCAGTACTTC. Together with reference TRBV11-3 and TRBJ2-7, the CDR3 gives the full variable domain: EAGVVQSPRYKIIEKKQPVAFWCNPISGHNTLYWYLQNLGQGPELLIRYENEEAVDDSQLPKDRFSAERLKGVDSTLKIQPAELGDSAVYLCASSLYGSDYNEQYFGPGTRLTVT.

The chain joins TRBV6-5 to TRBJ2-5, with 8 bases that match TRBD1. The V gene end was trimmed by 2 bases and the J gene end by 5 bases; junction bases not matched to a gene: 7. The CDR3 sequence is 15 residues long. Germline CDR1 MNHEY, CDR2 SVGAGI. The CDR3 loop reads CASSYPAGGRETQYF. In nucleotides, the CDR3 is TGTGCCAGCAGTTACCCGGCAGGGGGCAGGGAGACCCAGTACTTC.

The table lists this clonotype with many counts. The chain carries TRBV27 and TRBJ2-1; 10 nucleotides match TRBD2. The CDR3 sequence is 15 residues long. Germline trimming cut 2 bases from V and 8 bases from J; bases unmatched to any gene: 6. Germline V CDR1 and CDR2: MNHEY, SMNVEV (reference sequence). CDR3 amino acids: CASSLGGLAMDEQFF. In DNA, the CDR3 is TGTGCCAGCAGTTTAGGGGGACTAGCGATGGATGAGCAGTTCTTC.

The sample holds a few counts of this clonotype. The rearrangement uses TRBV6-1 and TRBJ2-2; D is uncertain. In germline, CDR1 is MNHNS, CDR2 SASEGT. This CDR3 is 15 amino acids long. The ends were cut back, 6 bases at V and 0 bases at J, with 11 bases in the middle. CDR3 sequence: CASRGSGANTGELFF. CDR3 DNA: TGTGCCAGCAGGGGATCCGGCGCGAACACCGGGGAGCTGTTTTTT.

V gene TRBV20-1 combines with J gene TRBJ1-5; D is uncertain. Trimming removed 0 bases from V and 7 bases from J, with 16 bases in between. Germline V gives CDR1 DFQATT, CDR2 SNEGSKA (reference sequence). The CDR3 runs 15 residues. In DNA, the CDR3 is TGCAGTGCTAGAGACGTCCGCGTGGGAGGGCAGCCCCAGCATTTT. Residues: CSARDVRVGGQPQHF.

This chain joins TRBV13 and TRBJ2-5; 8 bases fit TRBD2. The junction had 13 bases not matched to a gene; V was cut back by 5 bases and J by 5 bases. Germline V gene data show CDR1 as PRHDT and CDR2 as FYEKMQ (reference sequence). This CDR3 contains 16 residues. The CDR3 bases are TGTGCCAGCAGCCCAGCGGTAGCGGGAAAGGAGGAGACCCAGTACTTC. It codes for CASSPAVAGKEETQYF.

There are many counts of this clonotype. The V gene is TRBV30, the J gene TRBJ2-2, with TRBD1 matching over 9 bases. The CDR3 spans 16 residues. V lost 0 bases, J lost 6 bases, and 8 bases stayed unmatched. Germline V CDR1 and CDR2: GTSNPN, SVGIG (reference sequence). CDR3 protein: CAWSVWTGVISGELFF. CDR3 DNA sequence: TGTGCCTGGAGTGTTTGGACAGGGGTCATATCCGGGGAGCTGTTTTTT.

This clonotype turned up a few times. The chain couples TRBV19 to TRBJ1-4, with 8 bases fitting TRBD1. J was trimmed by 5 bases and V by 4 bases; bases with no gene match: 9. In germline, CDR1 is LNHDA, CDR2 SQIVND (reference sequence). The CDR3 is 16 residues long. CDR3 sequence reads: CASSKQPGTGNEKLFF. The CDR3 DNA reads TGTGCCAGTAGTAAACAACCCGGGACAGGAAATGAAAAACTGTTTTTT.

The chain carries TRBV19 and TRBJ2-2; D gene ambiguous. The CDR3 consists of 14 residues. In germline, CDR1 is LNHDA, CDR2 SQIVND (reference sequence). Trimming pared 5 bases from V and 0 bases from J, leaving 7 bases between. The CDR3 protein is CASSYAANTGELFF. The CDR3 DNA sequence: TGTGCCAGTAGTTACGCAGCGAACACCGGGGAGCTGTTTTTT.

This clonotype was counted ten times or more. The CDR3 reads CASSLRGETQYF. The CDR3 nucleotides are TGTGCCAGCAGCTTAAGGGGAGAGACCCAGTACTTC. The chain is built from TRBV11-2 and TRBJ2-5; D is perhaps TRBD1 (5 bases). The length of the CDR3 is 12 residues. Trimming left V 2 bases short and J 4 bases short, with 5 bases between. Germline lookup yields CDR1 SGHAT and CDR2 FQNNGV.

The V call is TRBV25-1, the J call TRBJ1-4; D is perhaps TRBD1 (5 bases). V was shortened by 0 bases and J by 2 bases, with 10 bases between the two germline ends. Germline lookup yields CDR1 MGHDK and CDR2 SYGVNS. The CDR3 consists of 16 residues. This CDR3 reads CASSEYAGRTNEKLFF. In DNA form, the CDR3 reads TGTGCCAGCAGTGAATATGCAGGGCGCACTAATGAAAAACTGTTTTTT.

The chain employs TRBV9 and TRBJ1-2, with 7 bases identical to TRBD1. Germline V lookup: CDR1 SGDLS, CDR2 YYNGEE. The CDR3 is made up of 13 amino acids. V dropped 4 bases and J dropped 6; count of bases not matched to a gene: 6. CDR3 loop: CASSNGTANGYTF. CDR3 coding DNA: TGTGCCAGCAGCAATGGGACAGCGAATGGCTACACCTTC.

The chain joins TRBV20-1 to TRBJ2-7; maybe TRBD1 (6 bases). The CDR3 contains 15 residues. V gave up 3 bases and J gave up 4 bases, with 19 bases separating them. Germline V gene sequence: CDR1 DFQATT, CDR2 SNEGSKA (reference sequence). CDR3 region: CSASWVNRAVYEQYF. In DNA, the CDR3 is TGCAGTGCTAGTTGGGTCAACAGGGCCGTTTACGAGCAGTACTTC.

This clonotype came up once. The rearrangement joins TRBV10-1 to TRBJ2-1; no firm D call. The ends were cut back, 2 bases at V and 6 bases at J, with 17 bases in the middle. The CDR3 totals 16 residues. Per germline, CDR1 WNHNN and CDR2 SYGVQD (reference sequence). In DNA form, the CDR3 reads TGCGCCAGCAGTGAGCCCGGTGGTAGCCACCTCAATGAGCAGTTCTTC. Its protein product is CASSEPGGSHLNEQFF.

This clonotype has only a few counts. The chain is built from TRBV5-1 and TRBJ1-1; D is uncertain. Trimming removed 2 bases at V and 2 bases at J, with 13 bases between. In germline, CDR1 is SGHRS, CDR2 YFSETQ. CDR3 size: 15 residues. The CDR3 reads CASSLSYGGNTEAFF. As DNA, the CDR3 is TGCGCCAGCAGCTTAAGCTACGGAGGCAACACTGAAGCTTTCTTT.

This clonotype came up many times. V and J are TRBV12-3 or TRBV12-4 and TRBJ2-7; 9 positions match TRBD1. The V and J ends lost 2 bases and 5 bases, in that order; junction bases with no gene match: 10. There are 16 residues in the CDR3. CDR3 DNA sequence: TGTGCCAGCAGTTTATCAGGGACAGGGTATCTCGACGAGCAGTACTTC. This gives the protein CASSLSGTGYLDEQYF.